This T cell receptor (beta chain) was captured in a study of early T cells in non-severe SARS-CoV-2 infection. Study-wide background: Chains from this unsorted whole-blood bulk RNA could not be paired.

Individual cDNA molecules each received unique molecular identifiers attached to them. TCRdb reprocessed the 5' RACE reads via MiXCR and lists one record per CDR3 protein. The sample holds more than 40,000 distinct CDR3 sequences, around 4.1% seen once. This clonotype was seen many times. The ends lost 6 bases at V and 0 bases at J; junction bases unmatched: 3. Germline V lookup: CDR1 WSHSY, CDR2 SAAADI. This CDR3 is built from 15 residues. This chain uses TRBV10-2 with TRBJ2-1, with 9 bases fitting TRBD2. The receptor comes from an adult who was a healthcare worker with PCR-confirmed SARS-CoV-2 infection or an uninfected control (not recorded which). Sequenced input: whole blood. Here the CDR3 reads CASRLAGSSYNEQFF. The CDR3 nucleotides are TGCGCCAGCAGGCTAGCGGGGTCCTCCTACAATGAGCAGTTCTTC.